The source of this TCR beta chain is a study of shared clonotypes between healthy human individuals. Study details: Per donor, CD8 memory used one plate, CD8 naive used two, CD4 memory used three and CD4 naive used three. Whole-study findings and limits: Even with large depth, rarefaction showed that sorted-subset sequencing was incomplete.

TCRdb's table, derived via immunoSEQ multiplex PCR, lists solely in-frame clones and lacks some. This table holds roughly 1,500,000 clones, approximately 98.5% found once. Worth noting for this clone: The antigen remains unidentified.

The CDR3 is made up of 12 amino acids. Trimming cost V 7 bases and J 4 bases, with 10 bases left between them. The TCR was taken from a man aged 25-40 years in good health. The sample consisted of naive CD4+ T cells sorted from blood. Noted subset: CD45RA+ positively selected. The chain links TRBV23-1 to TRBJ1-1, with no clear D. TRBV23-1 is sorted into the ORF group, with uncertain function. CDR3 nucleotides: TGCGCCAGCACGCCTCACGGCACTGAAGCTTTCTTT. The encoded protein is CASTPHGTEAFF.